These 20 T cell receptor beta chains were all obtained from the same sample, sequenced in a study of blood T cell repertoires in COVID-19. Generated by immunoSEQ multiplex PCR, the TCRdb table keeps only in-frame clones and is missing some. The data hold some 260,000 clones, with over 80% observed a single time. Material for sequencing was peripheral blood. These receptors were taken from an older woman with COVID-19, enrolled during active disease.

The chain carries TRBV18 and TRBJ1-2; tentatively, D is TRBD1 (5 bases). Germline-derived CDR1 and CDR2 are KGHSH and LQKENI. The CDR3 contains 16 residues. Deletions cut 4 bases from V and 1 base from J, with 16 bases between. CDR3 amino acids: CASSHTDRGSNYGYTF. Here the CDR3 DNA reads TGTGCCAGCTCACACACCGACAGAGGAAGTAACTATGGCTACACCTTC.

The chain has TRBV7-6 and TRBJ2-1; the D gene is possibly TRBD2 (6 bases). Germline assignment: CDR1 SGHVS and CDR2 FNYEAQ. The CDR3 covers 15 residues. V was pared by 5 bases and J by 0 bases, with 11 bases between. DNA for the CDR3: TGTGCCAGCAGCCAAGGGGAGGCCTCCTACAATGAGCAGTTCTTC. Its translation is CASSQGEASYNEQFF.

The genes are TRBV3-1 (or the pseudogene TRBV3-2) and TRBJ2-7; 7 bases are a match to TRBD1. The germline V gene has CDR1 LGHDT and CDR2 YNNKEL (reference sequence). The J segment lost 5 bases and the V segment lost 3 bases, leaving 10 bases of the junction unmatched. CDR3 length: 15 residues. CDR3: CASSQYTGVGDEQYF. The CDR3 nucleotides read TGTGCCAGCAGCCAGTATACAGGGGTTGGTGACGAGCAGTACTTC.

V is TRBV6-1 and J is TRBJ2-5; the match to TRBD2 covers 9 bases. With V trimmed by 0 bases and J by 5 bases, 7 bases remained unmatched. The CDR3 is 16 amino acids. The germline CDR1 and CDR2 sequences are MNHNS and SASEGT. Here the CDR3 DNA reads TGTGCCAGCAGTGAAGCGGTAGCGGGAGTGGGTGAGACCCAGTACTTC. Amino acids: CASSEAVAGVGETQYF.

The rearrangement uses TRBV7-3 and TRBJ2-5; 15 bases line up with TRBD2. The V gene end was trimmed by 4 bases and the J gene end by 5 bases; junction bases not matched to a gene: 2. CDR3 size: 15 residues. Germline V lookup: CDR1 SGHTA, CDR2 FQGTGA. CDR3 protein: CASSSGTSGRETQYF. The CDR3 bases are TGTGCCAGCAGCTCCGGGACTAGCGGGAGGGAGACCCAGTACTTC.

The J gene is TRBJ2-2, the V gene TRBV4-3; 8 nucleotides match TRBD1. Germline-derived CDR1 and CDR2 are LGHNA and YSLEER. The CDR3 spans 15 residues. The ends lost 2 bases at V and 4 bases at J; junction bases unmatched: 3. The CDR3: CASSQRDRGTGELFF. The CDR3 DNA follows: TGCGCCAGCAGCCAAAGAGACAGGGGCACCGGGGAGCTGTTTTTT.

This clone was picked up a small number of times. The sample contains more than one DNA sequence encoding this CDR3. The V and J genes are TRBV19 and TRBJ1-5; TRBD1 aligns across 8 bases. CDR3 length equals 14 residues. Germline CDR1 and CDR2: LNHDA and SQIVND (reference sequence). J gave up 2 bases and V 6 bases, and 3 bases lay outside the gene matches. CDR3 residues: CASSGQGGNQPQHF. For the CDR3, the DNA is TGTGCCAGTAGCGGACAGGGTGGCAATCAGCCCCAGCATTTT.

V usage is TRBV5-1 and J usage is TRBJ2-7; 12 bases fit TRBD2. Trimming cost V 3 bases and J 2 bases; bases outside gene matches: 3. The CDR3 covers 15 residues. Germline CDR1 is SGHRS and CDR2 is YFSETQ. The CDR3, as DNA: TGCGCCAGCAGCTCCGGACTAGCGGGGACCTACGAGCAGTACTTC. This translates into CASSSGLAGTYEQYF.

V and J are TRBV28 and TRBJ2-3; no firm D call. Deletions cut 4 bases from V and 5 bases from J, with 7 bases between. The CDR3 is made up of 12 amino acids. Germline V gene sequence: CDR1 MDHEN, CDR2 SYDVKM. CDR3 residues: CASSYQLDTQYF. DNA of the CDR3: TGTGCCAGCAGTTACCAGTTAGATACGCAGTATTTT.

A few counts support this clone. The V and J genes are TRBV5-1 and TRBJ2-7, with TRBD1 matching over 8 bases. The V and J ends lost 2 bases and 5 bases, in that order; junction bases with no gene match: 6. This CDR3 region has 14 residues. The germline CDR1 and CDR2 sequences are SGHRS and YFSETQ. Written as DNA, the CDR3 is TGCGCCAGCAGCTTAAGGACAGGGATGGACGAGCAGTACTTC. Amino acid sequence: CASSLRTGMDEQYF.

The CDR3 here is CASSPEHLGNQPQHF. CDR3 DNA: TGTGCCAGCTCACCAGAACACCTTGGCAATCAGCCCCAGCATTTT. V and J are TRBV18 and TRBJ1-5; D is ambiguous. The CDR3 runs to 15 residues. Germline loops: CDR1 KGHSH, CDR2 LQKENI. V was clipped by 2 bases and J by 2 bases, with 10 bases between them.

The chain recombines TRBV25-1 with TRBJ2-7, with 7 bases lining up with TRBD2. CDR1 MGHDK and CDR2 SYGVNS come from the germline V gene. This CDR3 contains 13 residues. The junction had 5 bases not matched to a gene; V was cut back by 4 bases and J by 5 bases. The CDR3 is CASSVLGRDEQYF. CDR3 bases: TGTGCCAGCAGTGTTTTAGGGAGGGACGAGCAGTACTTC.

The V and J genes are TRBV29-1 and TRBJ1-1; D call uncertain. Germline V gene sequence: CDR1 SQVTM, CDR2 ANQGSEA. The CDR3 has 15 residues. V gave up 0 bases and J gave up 4 bases, with 15 bases separating them. CDR3 in DNA: TGCAGCGTTGAAGACACAGCATCCGGAATCACTGAAGCTTTCTTT. This encodes CSVEDTASGITEAFF. The variable domain in full, with the rest retrieved from reference TRBV29-1 and TRBJ1-1, is SAVISQKPSRDICQRGTSLTIQCQVDSQVTMMFWYRQQPGQSLTLIATANQGSEATYESGFVIDKFPISRPNLTFSTLTVSNMSPEDSSIYLCSVEDTASGITEAFFGQGTRLTVV.

V and J are TRBV5-1 and TRBJ2-1; D might be TRBD2 (5 bases). The germline V and J ends were trimmed by 6 bases and 8 bases, with 12 bases remaining between them. CDR1 and CDR2 (germline): SGHRS, YFSETQ. This CDR3 spans 12 amino acids. The chain's CDR3 is CASTVGGYEQFF. DNA for the CDR3: TGCGCCAGCACCGTAGGCGGGTATGAGCAGTTCTTC.

The V call is TRBV28, the J call TRBJ1-2, with 10 bases fitting TRBD1. J was trimmed by 2 bases and V by 6 bases; bases with no gene match: 9. The CDR3 loop spans 16 amino acids. Germline V gene sequence: CDR1 MDHEN, CDR2 SYDVKM. The chain's CDR3 is CASSEDRGSWNYGYTF. CDR3 nucleotide sequence: TGTGCCAGCAGCGAGGACAGGGGGTCTTGGAACTATGGCTACACCTTC.

The rearrangement joins TRBV15 to TRBJ2-7; a weak D match, TRBD2 (5 bases). V was pared by 5 bases and J by 6 bases, with 23 bases between. Germline loops: CDR1 LNHNV, CDR2 YYDKDF (reference sequence). The CDR3 runs to 16 residues. CDR3 nucleotide sequence: TGTGCCACCAGCCGACCAAGGCAAGGCCCTAGCCCCGAGCAGTACTTC. It codes for CATSRPRQGPSPEQYF. The full variable domain, with the rest looked up from reference TRBV15 and TRBJ2-7, is DAMVIQNPRYQVTQFGKPVTLSCSQTLNHNVMYWYQQKSSQAPKLLFHYYDKDFNNEADTPDNFQSRRPNTSFCFLDIRSPGLGDTAMYLCATSRPRQGPSPEQYFGPGTRLTVT.

V is TRBV30 and J is TRBJ1-5; 11 nucleotides match TRBD1. Germline CDR1 GTSNPN, CDR2 SVGIG (reference sequence). V lost 2 bases and J lost 8; bases outside the gene matches: 8. The CDR3 runs to 15 residues. CDR3 nucleotides: TGTGCCTGGAGTCTCGGGACAGGGGGTTCGGAGCCCCAGCATTTT. Translated: CAWSLGTGGSEPQHF.

The rearrangement joins TRBV15 to TRBJ2-1; D gene uncertain. The CDR3 sequence is 14 residues long. CDR1 LNHNV and CDR2 YYDKDF come from the germline V gene (reference sequence). Trimming left V 0 bases short and J 12 bases short, with 15 bases between. CDR3 region: CATSRDPPFTGQFF. For the CDR3, the DNA is TGTGCCACCAGCAGAGACCCCCCCTTCACGGGGCAGTTCTTC.

The chain couples TRBV11-2 to TRBJ2-2; 11 nucleotides match TRBD2. This CDR3 has 15 amino acids. Losses at the gene ends were 6 bases for V and 7 bases for J; bases not matched to a gene: 7. Germline V gene data show CDR1 as SGHAT and CDR2 as FQNNGV. CDR3 DNA sequence: TGTGCCAGCAGGATCCGGACTAGCGGGTTCGGGGAGCTGTTTTTT. This codes for CASRIRTSGFGELFF.

This CDR3 reads CASSLRTGGQETQYF. CDR3 sequence (DNA): TGTGCCAGCAGCTTACGGACAGGGGGTCAAGAGACCCAGTACTTC. V gene TRBV7-9 combines with J gene TRBJ2-5, with TRBD1 matching 10 bases. Germline assignment: CDR1 SEHNR and CDR2 FQNEAQ (reference sequence). V lost 2 bases and J lost 2; bases outside the gene matches: 2. This CDR3 has 15 amino acids.